The clone carrying this TCR beta chain came up once. These data belong to a study of blood T cell repertoires in COVID-19. The overall study: The origin of the acute and convalescent COVID-19 samples was the United States, Italy and Spain. T cells, B-cell-depleted T cells, or PBMCs supplied cDNA or gDNA.

Original processing notes: The authors estimated nucleated cell counts from reference gene primer amplification. Sequenced by immunoSEQ multiplex PCR; TCRdb stores in-frame clones only, minus some. V and J calls and clone size are those listed in that table; D and trimming were worked out from the DNA. Here the sample spans around 240,000 clones, about 90% being singletons. V lost 0 bases and J lost 4, with 25 bases in between. The CDR3 consists of 19 residues. This clonotype was obtained from a woman in her 30s who had recovered from COVID-19. This chain joins TRBV23-1 and TRBJ2-7; weak D call: TRBD2 (11 bases). TRBV23-1 is assigned to the ORF class and has an uncertain function. The sequencing input was peripheral blood. Here the CDR3 reads CASSQSGTGASSGGYEQYF. The CDR3, as DNA: TGCGCCAGCAGTCAATCCGGGACAGGGGCATCTAGCGGGGGGTACGAGCAGTACTTC.